The entry below describes one TCR beta chain. Antigen: not known. TCRdb re-called the 5' RACE reads with MiXCR, one entry per CDR3 protein. The table lists 350,000 to 450,000 distinct CDR3 sequences, 6.2% of them singletons. This record comes from a study of T cells after yellow fever vaccination. General study findings and limits: Most primary-vaccination clones recurred post-booster (approximately 96% CD4, about 87% CD8).

Germline V gene data show CDR1 as SGHRS and CDR2 as YFSETQ. V lost 2 bases to trimming and J lost 1 base, with 9 bases between them. The CDR3 covers 14 residues. The input for sequencing was PBMCs, taken 5 days after the yellow fever booster vaccination. The chain joins TRBV5-1 to TRBJ1-1; possible D gene TRBD1, 5 bases. This TCR was sampled from a man younger than 45 who received the YFV17D yellow fever vaccine. CDR3 protein: CASSFVGENTEAFF. CDR3 sequence (DNA): TGCGCCAGCAGCTTCGTAGGGGAGAACACTGAAGCTTTCTTT.